The 21 T cell receptor beta chains reported below all come from one sample, sequenced in a study of OX40 agonist ivuxolimab in advanced cancers. TCRdb's copy holds only in-frame clones and misses some; the assay was immunoSEQ multiplex PCR. Of around 66,000 clones listed, approximately 90% are singletons. This specimen was CD4+ or CD8+ T cells sorted from blood, taken in a trial of the OX40 agonist ivuxolimab. Receptors were obtained from an adult with an advanced solid tumor such as melanoma, head and neck, liver or kidney cancer.

The chain couples TRBV19 to TRBJ1-5; a possible D gene is TRBD1 (5 bases). Looked up from germline, CDR1 is LNHDA and CDR2 is SQIVND (reference sequence). The CDR3 runs to 16 residues. V was shortened by 1 base and J by 5 bases, with 15 bases between the two germline ends. CDR3 DNA sequence: TGTGCCAGTAGTATAGGATTAATACAGGATGATCAGCCCCAGCATTTT. Protein product: CASSIGLIQDDQPQHF.

The chain joins TRBV28 to TRBJ1-6; 7 nucleotides align to TRBD1. V lost 9 bases to trimming and J lost 4 bases; unmatched junction nucleotides: 9. This CDR3 has 15 amino acids. The germline V gene encodes CDR1 MDHEN and CDR2 SYDVKM. CDR3 in amino acids: CASQFPGQYNSPLHF. CDR3 DNA sequence: TGTGCCAGTCAGTTTCCGGGACAGTATAATTCACCCCTCCACTTT.

Only one count was recorded for this clone. The gene calls are TRBV5-8 and TRBJ1-6; 8 nucleotides match TRBD1. Germline V gene data show CDR1 as SGHTS and CDR2 as YDEGEE. V shed 0 bases, J shed 5 bases, and the junction held 7 bases outside the gene matches. The CDR3 length is 17 residues. CDR3 region: CASSLGRWTGHNSPLHF. As DNA, the CDR3 is TGTGCCAGCAGCTTGGGGAGGTGGACAGGGCATAATTCACCCCTCCACTTT. Looking up the rest from reference TRBV5-8 and TRBJ1-6 gives the full variable domain: EAGVTQSPTHLIKTRGQQATLRCSPISGHTSVYWYQQALGLGLQFLLWYDEGEERNRGNFPPRFSGRQFPNYSSELNVNALELEDSALYLCASSLGRWTGHNSPLHFGNGTRLTVT.

This clone turned up a few times. The chain joins TRBV7-9 to TRBJ1-5; no clear D gene. Trimming took off 1 base at V and 4 bases at J, with 5 bases between the two ends. The CDR3 sequence is 13 residues long. CDR1 is SEHNR, CDR2 FQNEAQ, per germline (reference sequence). The CDR3 bases are TGTGCCAGCAGCTTAGAACAGAATCAGCCCCAGCATTTT. It yields the protein CASSLEQNQPQHF.

The chain couples TRBV10-3 to TRBJ1-1; 8 bases are shared with TRBD1. The J segment lost 4 bases and the V segment lost 4 bases, leaving 5 bases of the junction unmatched. This CDR3 region has 14 residues. Germline values: CDR1 ENHRY, CDR2 SYGVKD. The CDR3 DNA sequence: TGTGCCATCAGTGCAGCAGGGGGCATCACTGAAGCTTTCTTT. Translated, it gives CAISAAGGITEAFF.

The rearrangement uses TRBV6-1 and TRBJ2-7, with 8 nucleotides matching TRBD1. The V segment lost 8 bases and the J segment 3 bases; nucleotides outside the gene matches: 9. This CDR3 contains 14 residues. CDR1 and CDR2 from the germline V gene are MNHNS and SASEGT. The CDR3: CASSNRQGIYEQYF. CDR3 DNA: TGTGCCAGCTCTAACCGACAGGGGATCTACGAGCAGTACTTC.

Written as DNA, the CDR3 is TGCGCCAGCAGCCCGGGACAAGACAATGAGCAGTTCTTC. Amino acids: CASSPGQDNEQFF. The chain employs TRBV5-1 and TRBJ2-1; TRBD1 might be the D (6 bases). The germline gives CDR1 SGHRS, CDR2 YFSETQ. V was cut by 4 bases and J by 5 bases, with 10 bases left in between. This CDR3 comprises 13 residues.

This chain uses TRBV12-5 with TRBJ1-2, with TRBD1 as a possible D gene (5 bases). The V end lost 7 bases, the J end lost 6 bases, and 18 bases lay between the germline ends. The germline V gene has CDR1 LGHNT and CDR2 FRNRAP. The CDR3 totals 14 residues. The chain's CDR3 is CASALGQQRNGYTF. CDR3 sequence (DNA): TGTGCTAGTGCCCTAGGACAACAACGAAATGGCTACACCTTC.

The rearrangement joins TRBV18 to TRBJ2-3; tentative D call: TRBD1 (5 bases). Germline V gene data show CDR1 as KGHSH and CDR2 as LQKENI. CDR3 length equals 16 residues. V lost 3 bases to trimming and J lost 5 bases, with 18 bases between them. The chain's CDR3 is CASSPRQWTTQDTQYF. CDR3 coding DNA: TGTGCCAGCTCACCGCGACAGTGGACAACACAAGATACGCAGTATTTT.

This clone was detected once. The chain joins TRBV6-6 to TRBJ1-5, with 8 bases that match TRBD1. This CDR3 is built from 16 residues. From germline, CDR1 is MNHNY and CDR2 SVGAGI (reference sequence). Germline trimming cut 6 bases from V and 0 bases from J; bases unmatched to any gene: 7. The CDR3 is CASSSGQGDSNQPQHF. The CDR3 coding sequence is TGTGCCAGCAGCTCAGGACAGGGCGATAGCAATCAGCCCCAGCATTTT.

Only one count was recorded for this clone. The chain carries TRBV28 and TRBJ1-1; D unresolved. Germline CDR1 is MDHEN and CDR2 is SYDVKM. The ends were cut back, 6 bases at V and 1 base at J, with 6 bases in the middle. The CDR3 runs 12 residues. CDR3 DNA: TGTGCCAGCAGGGAAGCGAACACTGAAGCTTTCTTT. Its protein is CASREANTEAFF.

V and J are TRBV18 and TRBJ1-6; 7 bases are shared with TRBD1. The CDR3 extends over 15 amino acids. The J segment lost 7 bases and the V segment lost 3 bases, leaving 6 bases of the junction unmatched. CDR1 is KGHSH, CDR2 LQKENI, per germline. Written as DNA, the CDR3 is TGTGCCAGCTCACCTTCAGGACAGGACAATTCACCCCTCCACTTT. The encoded protein is CASSPSGQDNSPLHF.

The chain uses TRBV20-1 and TRBJ2-7, with TRBD2 as a possible D gene (6 bases). Per germline, CDR1 DFQATT and CDR2 SNEGSKA (reference sequence). The CDR3 covers 11 residues. V was trimmed by 1 base and J by 9 bases, leaving 10 bases between them. The CDR3 region is CSARAGVRQYF. The CDR3 DNA reads as TGCAGTGCTAGAGCGGGGGTAAGGCAGTACTTC.

This clone was found a few times. The chain uses TRBV18 and TRBJ1-1; the D gene is possibly TRBD1 (6 bases). The V and J ends lost 8 bases and 1 base respectively, with 11 bases between them. CDR3 size: 13 residues. Germline V gene data show CDR1 as KGHSH and CDR2 as LQKENI. In DNA form, the CDR3 reads TGTGCCAGCGCCAGGGGTACGAACACTGAAGCTTTCTTT. This translates into CASARGTNTEAFF.

The chain is built from TRBV5-1 and TRBJ1-1, with D possibly TRBD1 on 5 matching bases. Trimming removed 5 bases from V and 5 bases from J, with 16 bases in between. The CDR3 runs to 14 residues. Germline V lookup: CDR1 SGHRS, CDR2 YFSETQ. CDR3 amino acids: CASSLDGHNTEAFF. CDR3 coding DNA: TGCGCCAGCAGTCTCGACGGACACAATACTGAAGCTTTCTTT.

This chain connects TRBV5-6 to TRBJ2-5, with D possibly TRBD1 on 5 matching bases. In germline, CDR1 is SGHDT, CDR2 YYEEEE. CDR3 length equals 15 residues. Deletions cut 1 base from V and 7 bases from J, with 17 bases between. CDR3 residues: CASSLQGSWEWTQYF. In DNA, the CDR3 is TGTGCCAGCAGCTTGCAGGGTTCTTGGGAATGGACCCAGTACTTC.

The genes are TRBV10-3 and TRBJ1-1; D uncertain. The ends were cut back, 10 bases at V and 0 bases at J, with 9 bases in the middle. This CDR3 contains 12 residues. Germline V gives CDR1 ENHRY, CDR2 SYGVKD. DNA for the CDR3: TGTGCCAGCAGGACTGTGAACACTGAAGCTTTCTTT. This codes for CASRTVNTEAFF.

The chain links TRBV29-1 to TRBJ2-1, with TRBD2 matching 7 bases. CDR1 is SQVTM and CDR2 is ANQGSEA in the germline V gene. Trimming cost V 0 bases and J 8 bases; bases outside gene matches: 25. The CDR3 sequence is 20 residues long. CDR3 bases: TGCAGCGTTGAAGATCGAGGTTTTGGGGCAGCGGGACTTTCACGGGATGAGCAGTTCTTC. Encoded protein: CSVEDRGFGAAGLSRDEQFF.

Details on this clone: One end of the junction varies from germline; a read error may be responsible. The V call is TRBV5-3, the J call TRBJ1-2; D ambiguous. TRBV5-3 is noted as an ORF with a role that remains uncertain. The CDR3 is 14 amino acids. The CDR3 DNA sequence: TGTGCCAGCAGCTTGGTCGGCCAGAACTATGGCTACACCTTC. Its translation is CASSLVGQNYGYTF.

The chain employs TRBV10-3 and TRBJ1-5; TRBD1 might be the D (6 bases). The CDR3 totals 15 residues. Trimming took off 2 bases at V and 7 bases at J, with 15 bases between the two ends. Germline CDR1 and CDR2: ENHRY and SYGVKD. CDR3 sequence: CAISEPGGLAQPQHF. The CDR3 region has the DNA TGTGCCATCAGTGAGCCGGGGGGCTTGGCGCAGCCCCAGCATTTT.

This chain connects TRBV29-1 to TRBJ1-4; D is uncertain. The CDR3 has 12 amino acids. The V end was cut by 5 bases, the J end by 7 bases, with 11 bases between. Germline V lookup: CDR1 SQVTM, CDR2 ANQGSEA. The chain's CDR3 is CSVILGIEKLFF. In DNA form, the CDR3 reads TGCAGCGTTATTTTAGGGATTGAAAAACTGTTTTTT.